This T cell receptor beta chain originates from a study of PD-L1 blockade in urothelial cancer. Concerning this clone itself: Its antigen remains unknown.

The time point: peripheral blood 6 weeks after treatment start. Germline assignment: CDR1 GTSNPN and CDR2 SVGIG (reference sequence). The CDR3 length is 12 residues. V was pared by 2 bases and J by 6 bases, with 10 bases between. Clones were sequenced by immunoSEQ multiplex PCR, and TCRdb holds only the in-frame ones, with some missing. The table includes around 100,000 clones, 75% to 95% detected once. Study-wide points: Pretreatment blood TCR clonality under the median forecast improved survival.

This specimen consisted of PBMCs, obtained around atezolizumab (anti-PD-L1) treatment. V is TRBV30 and J is TRBJ1-2, with a tentative D call TRBD1 (6 bases). The TCR sequence derives from a man in his 60s with urothelial cancer. The CDR3 DNA sequence: TGTGCCTGGAGTTTTACAGGGAATGGCTACACCTTC. Translated: CAWSFTGNGYTF.